This T cell receptor beta chain was identified during a study of blood T cells in healthy people across ages. As concerns this clonotype: A read error may account for a junction end that differs from germline.

In germline, CDR1 is DFQATT, CDR2 SNEGSKA (reference sequence). The CDR3 loop spans 15 amino acids. Combining a sample-barcoded 5' primer with a J-beta primer mix, a second PCR ran for roughly 7 to 11 cycles. TCRdb reanalysed the 5' RACE reads using MiXCR and keeps one entry per CDR3 protein. The data show roughly 1.7 million distinct CDR3 sequences, with about 32% seen just once and about 10% held by the top ten. The chain uses TRBV20-1 and TRBJ1-3; D is unresolved. This clonotype originated in a woman in her twenties or thirties in good health. Sequenced: blood. The CDR3 DNA reads TGCAGTGCTAGAGATTTGGGGTTGTCTGGAAACACCAGATATTTT. The encoded protein is CSARDLGLSGNTRYF.